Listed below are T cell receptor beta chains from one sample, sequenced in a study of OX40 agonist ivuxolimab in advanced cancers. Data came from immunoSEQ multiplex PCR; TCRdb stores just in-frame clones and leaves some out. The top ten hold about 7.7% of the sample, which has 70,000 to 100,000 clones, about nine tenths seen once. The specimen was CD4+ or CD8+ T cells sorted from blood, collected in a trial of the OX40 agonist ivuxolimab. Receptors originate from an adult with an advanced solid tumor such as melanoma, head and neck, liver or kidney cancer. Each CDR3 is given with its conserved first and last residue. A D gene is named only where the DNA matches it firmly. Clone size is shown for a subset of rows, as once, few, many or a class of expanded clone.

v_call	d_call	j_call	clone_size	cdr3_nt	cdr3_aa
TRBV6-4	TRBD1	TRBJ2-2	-	TGTGCCAGCAGCGACAGGGGGCAAGCCGGGGAGCTGTTTTTT	CASSDRGQAGELFF
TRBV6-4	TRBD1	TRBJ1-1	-	TGTGCCAGCAGTGACTCGGACAGGGCTGAAGCTTTCTTT	CASSDSDRAEAFF
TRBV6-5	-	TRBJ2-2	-	TGTGCCAGTTTCAGAACCGGGGAGCTGTTTTTT	CASFRTGELFF
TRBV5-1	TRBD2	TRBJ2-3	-	TGCGCCAGCAGCTTGGCGGGACTATTCACAGATACGCAGTATTTT	CASSLAGLFTDTQYF
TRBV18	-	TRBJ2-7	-	TGTGCCAGCTCCCGGGGAGATAGGGACGAGCAGTACTTC	CASSRGDRDEQYF
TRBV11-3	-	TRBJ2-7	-	TGTGCCAGCAGCGCCGGCGACTACGAGCAGTACTTC	CASSAGDYEQYF
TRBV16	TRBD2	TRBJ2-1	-	TGTGCCAGCAGCCTCCCGGGACTAGCGGGGGGGAATGAGCAGTTCTTC	CASSLPGLAGGNEQFF
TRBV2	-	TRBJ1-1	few	TGTGCCAGCAGTGGGGATCACAACACTGAAGCTTTCTTT	CASSGDHNTEAFF
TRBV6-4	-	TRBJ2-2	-	TGTGCCAGCAGTGACACCGATCGCACCGGGGAGCTGTTTTTT	CASSDTDRTGELFF
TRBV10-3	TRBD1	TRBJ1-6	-	TGTGCCATCAGTTGGACAGGGTGGAGGGATTCACCCCTCCACTTT	CAISWTGWRDSPLHF
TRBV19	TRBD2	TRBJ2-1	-	TGTGCCAGTAGTAAATTAGCGGGAGTAACCTACAATGAGCAGTTCTTC	CASSKLAGVTYNEQFF
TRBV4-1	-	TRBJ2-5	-	TGCGCCAGCAGCCTAAGTGCGCAGAACCTAGAGACCCAGTACTTC	CASSLSAQNLETQYF
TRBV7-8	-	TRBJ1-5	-	TGTGCCAGCAGCCTAGGGGTTGGGGGCAATCAGCCCCAGCATTTT	CASSLGVGGNQPQHF
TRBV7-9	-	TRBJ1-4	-	TGTGCCAGCAGCTGGTCGGCTGGGGGCGCAGAAAAACTGTTTTTT	CASSWSAGGAEKLFF
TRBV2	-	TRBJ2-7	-	TGTGCCAGCAGATTCTACGAGCAGTACTTC	CASRFYEQYF
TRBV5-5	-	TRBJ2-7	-	TGTGCCAGCAGCCGAGCCGGGACCTCTTCCTACGAGCAGTACTTC	CASSRAGTSSYEQYF
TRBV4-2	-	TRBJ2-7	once	TGTGCCAGCAGCCAAGAGTCCGGCAGCACCTACGAGCAGTACTTC	CASSQESGSTYEQYF
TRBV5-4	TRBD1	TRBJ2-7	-	TGTGCCAGCAGCCAAACGGGACAGCCCTACGAGCAGTACTTC	CASSQTGQPYEQYF
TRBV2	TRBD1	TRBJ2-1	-	TGTGCCAGCACGCCGGGACAGAAGGACAATGAGCAGTTCTTC	CASTPGQKDNEQFF
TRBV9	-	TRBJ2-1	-	TGTGCCAGCAGGGACTCCCAGGGTGAGCAGTTCTTC	CASRDSQGEQFF
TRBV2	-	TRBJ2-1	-	TGTGCCAGCAATGGGCGGACAGATCGGGATGAGCAGTTCTTC	CASNGRTDRDEQFF
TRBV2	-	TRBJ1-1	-	TGTGCCAGCACCCAGATGAACACTGAAGCTTTCTTT	CASTQMNTEAFF
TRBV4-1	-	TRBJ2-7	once	TGCGCCAGCAGCCAAGAGGGCTTCAACAGTGGAACCTACGAGCAGTACTTC	CASSQEGFNSGTYEQYF
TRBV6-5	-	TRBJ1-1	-	TGTGCCAGCAGTTACACCGCCGGGACCTCTGAAGCTTTCTTT	CASSYTAGTSEAFF
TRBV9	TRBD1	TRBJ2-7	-	TGTGCCAGCGGGGGGACAGGGGTCGAGCAGTACTTC	CASGGTGVEQYF
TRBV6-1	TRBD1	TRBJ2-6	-	TGTGCCAGCAGTGCCGGACAGGGGGCTGGGGCCAACGTCCTGACTTTC	CASSAGQGAGANVLTF
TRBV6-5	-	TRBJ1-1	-	TGTGCCAGCAGTTACAGGGGCTGGAACACTGAAGCTTTCTTT	CASSYRGWNTEAFF
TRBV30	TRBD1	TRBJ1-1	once	TGTGCCTGGGCTACAGGGGTTCTGGTAGCTTTCTTT	CAWATGVLVAFF
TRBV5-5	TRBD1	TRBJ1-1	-	TGTGCCAGCAGCTTGATGGGACAGGGGGACACTGAAGCTTTCTTT	CASSLMGQGDTEAFF
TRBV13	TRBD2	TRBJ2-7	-	TGTGCCAGCAGCCCGATAGCGGGAGGGCAGTACGAGCAGTACTTC	CASSPIAGGQYEQYF
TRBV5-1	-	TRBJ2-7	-	TGCGCCAGCAGCTCATCCTCCGACGACTATTCATCTGGCCACGAGCAGTACTTC	CASSSSSDDYSSGHEQYF
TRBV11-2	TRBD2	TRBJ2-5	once	TGTGCCAGCAGCTTATACCTAGCGGGAGGGGAGACCCAGTACTTC	CASSLYLAGGETQYF
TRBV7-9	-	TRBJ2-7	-	TGTGCCAGCAGCTCCAACCGGGGGACTCTAGCGTATTACGAGCAGTACTTC	CASSSNRGTLAYYEQYF
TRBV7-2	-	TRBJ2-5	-	TGTGCCAGCAGCTTAACCAGGGATCAAGAGACCCAGTACTTC	CASSLTRDQETQYF
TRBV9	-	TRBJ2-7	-	TGTGCCAGCTCAGCGACAGGATACTCCTACGAGCAGTACTTC	CASSATGYSYEQYF
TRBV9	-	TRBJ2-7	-	TGTGCCAGCAGCGTAGGGGCTGGCGAGCAGTACTTC	CASSVGAGEQYF
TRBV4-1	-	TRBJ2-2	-	TGCGCCAGCAGCCAATTTAGGGGCGCCGGGGAGCTGTTTTTT	CASSQFRGAGELFF
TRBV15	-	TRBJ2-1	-	TGTGCCACCAGCAGAGTCCCAGGGGGAGGTGAGCAGTTCTTC	CATSRVPGGGEQFF
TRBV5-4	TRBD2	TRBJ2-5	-	TGTGCCAGCAGCTTGGCCTATGCGGGAGCTGGGGAGACCCAGTACTTC	CASSLAYAGAGETQYF
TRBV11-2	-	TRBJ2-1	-	TGTGCCAGCAGCTTAGTGGGCGGAAGCGTAAATAATGAGCAGTTCTTC	CASSLVGGSVNNEQFF
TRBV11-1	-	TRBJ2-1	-	TGTGCCGTCGAGGGAGGTAATGAGCAGTTCTTC	CAVEGGNEQFF
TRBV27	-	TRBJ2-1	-	TGTGCCAGCAGTTTAGGACTCACGGGGAATGAGCAGTTCTTC	CASSLGLTGNEQFF
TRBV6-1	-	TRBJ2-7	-	TGTGCCAGCAGTGAAGCGCAGTTCTCCTACGAGCAGTACTTC	CASSEAQFSYEQYF
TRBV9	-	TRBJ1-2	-	TGTGCCAGCAGCCCCGGGACCGGCAACCTCTATGGCTACACCTTC	CASSPGTGNLYGYTF
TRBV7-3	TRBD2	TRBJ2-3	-	TGTGCCAGCAGCCTGTATAGCGGGAGCTTCGGAGATACGCAGTATTTT	CASSLYSGSFGDTQYF
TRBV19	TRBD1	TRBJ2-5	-	TGTGCCAGTAGTTGGGACAGGGGAAGCCAAGAGACCCAGTACTTC	CASSWDRGSQETQYF
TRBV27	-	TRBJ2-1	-	TGTGCCAGCACCCAAGGGGGGTTAGGAGAGCAGTTCTTC	CASTQGGLGEQFF
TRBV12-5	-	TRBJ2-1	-	TGTGCTAGTGGTTTGAGGTTAGGGACCGCCGGGGTTCTGGGATACAATGAGCAGTTCTTC	CASGLRLGTAGVLGYNEQFF
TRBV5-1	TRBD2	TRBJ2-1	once	TGCGCCAGCAGCCTCGGGGGAGCGGGAGCAAGGAATGAGCAGTTCTTC	CASSLGGAGARNEQFF
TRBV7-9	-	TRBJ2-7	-	TGTGCCAGCAGCTCCGATTACGAGCAGTACTTC	CASSSDYEQYF
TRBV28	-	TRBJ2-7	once	TGTGCCAGCAGGGACACCCCCTACGAGCAGTACTTC	CASRDTPYEQYF
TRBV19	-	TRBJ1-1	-	TGTGCCAGTAGAGGTGAACAGAACACTGAAGCTTTCTTT	CASRGEQNTEAFF
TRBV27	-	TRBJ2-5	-	TGTGCCAGCAGTCACGGGTGGCGAGAGACCCAGTACTTC	CASSHGWRETQYF
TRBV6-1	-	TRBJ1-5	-	TGTGCCAGCATATTACAGGTCGGACAGCCCCAGCATTTT	CASILQVGQPQHF
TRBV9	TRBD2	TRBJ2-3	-	TGTGCCAGCAGCGCTAGCGGGAGGGAGACAGATACGCAGTATTTT	CASSASGRETDTQYF
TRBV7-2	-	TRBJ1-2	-	TGTGCCAGCAGCTTAGGACGGGGGTATGGCTACACCTTC	CASSLGRGYGYTF